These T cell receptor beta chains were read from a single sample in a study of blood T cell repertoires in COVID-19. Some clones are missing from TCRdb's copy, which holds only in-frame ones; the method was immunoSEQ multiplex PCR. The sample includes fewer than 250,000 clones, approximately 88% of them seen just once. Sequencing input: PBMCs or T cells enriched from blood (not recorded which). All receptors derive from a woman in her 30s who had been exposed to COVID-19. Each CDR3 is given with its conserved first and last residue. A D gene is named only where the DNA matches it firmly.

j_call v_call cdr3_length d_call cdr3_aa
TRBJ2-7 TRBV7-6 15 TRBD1 CASSLAGGISYEQYF
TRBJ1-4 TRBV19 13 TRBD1 CASSVMTGEKLFF
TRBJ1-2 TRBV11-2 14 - CASSPVSGSYGYTF
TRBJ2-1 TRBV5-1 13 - CASSLVRRQEQFF
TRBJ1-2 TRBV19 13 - CASSEARGNGYTF
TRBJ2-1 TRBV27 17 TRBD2 CASSLWTSDETYNEQFF
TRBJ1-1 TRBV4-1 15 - CASSQDSGPNTEAFF
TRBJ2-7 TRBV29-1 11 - CSVEGSEKQYF
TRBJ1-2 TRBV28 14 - CASRKPGTAYGYTF
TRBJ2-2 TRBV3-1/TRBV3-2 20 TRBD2 CASSQDTAGLAGGWTGELFF
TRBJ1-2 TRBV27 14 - CASSFRTQGYGYTF
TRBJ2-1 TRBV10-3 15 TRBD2 CAISEWSGSSDEQFF
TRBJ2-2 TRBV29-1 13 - CSVGQANTGELFF
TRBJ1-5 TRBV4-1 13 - CASSQYVLQPQHF
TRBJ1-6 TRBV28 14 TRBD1 CASRSGTGNSPLHF
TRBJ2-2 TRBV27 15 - CASSPDKLGTGELFF
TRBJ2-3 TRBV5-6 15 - CASSLSGGLTDTQYF
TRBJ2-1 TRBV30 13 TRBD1 CAWRDRGGNEQFF
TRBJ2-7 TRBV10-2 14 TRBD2 CASMGGISSYEQYF
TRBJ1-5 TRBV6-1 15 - CASSEWSDSNQPQHF
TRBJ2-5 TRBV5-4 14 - CASSLPGLQETQYF
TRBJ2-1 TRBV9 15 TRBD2 CASSSPGLAGVEQFF
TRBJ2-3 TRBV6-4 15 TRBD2 CASSDSGLATDTQYF
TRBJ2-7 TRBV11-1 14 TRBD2 CASSPSGRAVEQYF
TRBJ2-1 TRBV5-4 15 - CASSLVGLINNEQFF
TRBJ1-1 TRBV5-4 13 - CASSLGGNTEAFF
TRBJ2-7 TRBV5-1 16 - CASNLGQLSARYEQYF
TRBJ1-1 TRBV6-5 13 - CASSYVMNTEAFF
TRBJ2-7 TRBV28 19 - CARNSLFPEVLTVSYEQYF
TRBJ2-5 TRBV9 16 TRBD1 CASSPGMGQGRETQYF
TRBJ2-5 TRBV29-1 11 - CSGDSQETQYF
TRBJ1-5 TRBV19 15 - CASKFGPDSNQPQHF
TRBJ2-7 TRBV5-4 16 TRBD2 CASSGSRAGGIYEQYF
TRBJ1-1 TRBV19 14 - CASSRGRGTPEAFF
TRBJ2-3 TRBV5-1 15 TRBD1 CASSLGTGDTDTQYF
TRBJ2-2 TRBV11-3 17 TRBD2 CASSPGLAGPNTGELFF
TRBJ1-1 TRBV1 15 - CTSSQDSGIDTEAFF
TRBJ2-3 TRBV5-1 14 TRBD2 CASSSGGGTDTQYF
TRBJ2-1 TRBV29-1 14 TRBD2 CSVRSSGNYNEQFF
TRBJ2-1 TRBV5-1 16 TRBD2 CASSTPFAGGGDEQFF
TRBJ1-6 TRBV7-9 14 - CASPRGAGNSPLHF
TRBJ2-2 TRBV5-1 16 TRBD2 CASSRDLAGNTGELFF
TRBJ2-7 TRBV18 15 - CASSPDLSGSYEQYF
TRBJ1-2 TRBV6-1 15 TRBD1 CASSDGGQGLEGYTF
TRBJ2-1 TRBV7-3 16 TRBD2 CASSPDLAGGDNEQFF